What follows is one TCR beta chain and its context. This sample is part of a study of graft-versus-host responses after intestinal transplantation. Background on the study: Each recipient received a multivisceral, liver-intestinal, or isolated intestinal graft. All recipients were given anti-thymocyte globulin induction, and tacrolimus and steroids were then administered for around three years.

The data were produced by immunoSEQ multiplex PCR, yet TCRdb's version contains in-frame clones alone and is incomplete. There are fewer than 10,000 clones in the sample; 60% to 70% occur only once, and 8.5% to 10% lies in the top ten. Unmatched junction bases numbered 8, after V lost 1 base and J lost 3 bases. Per germline, CDR1 SGHVS and CDR2 FNYEAQ. The length of the CDR3 is 16 residues. To release intraepithelial and lamina propria lymphocytes, the graft tissue was processed. The V and J genes are TRBV7-6 and TRBJ2-7; 8 positions agree with TRBD1. The TCR originated in a human patient who received an intestinal transplant, so some T cells may come from the graft donor. The source material was ileum tissue, sampled about 410 days after transplant. DNA for the CDR3: TGTGCCAGCAGCTTAGAGGAAGGGACAGGTCGCTACGAGCAGTACTTC. Its protein is CASSLEEGTGRYEQYF.